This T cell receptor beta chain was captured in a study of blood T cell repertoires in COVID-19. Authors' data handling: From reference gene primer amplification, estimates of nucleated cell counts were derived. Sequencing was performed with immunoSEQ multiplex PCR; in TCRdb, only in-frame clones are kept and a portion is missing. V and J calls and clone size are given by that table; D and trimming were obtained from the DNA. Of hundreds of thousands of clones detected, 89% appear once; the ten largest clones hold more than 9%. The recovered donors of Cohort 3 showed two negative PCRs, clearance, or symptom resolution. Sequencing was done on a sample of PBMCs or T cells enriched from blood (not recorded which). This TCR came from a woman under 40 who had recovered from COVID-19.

The CDR3 DNA is TGTGCCAGCAGCTTCGAGGTTTCGGGCACTGAAGCTTTCTTT. Protein sequence: CASSFEVSGTEAFF. This chain connects TRBV7-9 to TRBJ1-1; D call uncertain. CDR3 length: 14 residues. CDR1 is SEHNR and CDR2 is FQNEAQ in the germline V gene (reference sequence). V lost 3 bases and J 4 bases, leaving 12 bases between the germline ends. The whole variable domain, filled in from reference TRBV7-9 and TRBJ1-1, reads DTGVSQNPRHKITKRGQNVTFRCDPISEHNRLYWYRQTLGQGPEFLTYFQNEAQLEKSRLLSDRFSAERPKGSFSTLEIQRTEQGDSAMYLCASSFEVSGTEAFFGQGTRLTVV.